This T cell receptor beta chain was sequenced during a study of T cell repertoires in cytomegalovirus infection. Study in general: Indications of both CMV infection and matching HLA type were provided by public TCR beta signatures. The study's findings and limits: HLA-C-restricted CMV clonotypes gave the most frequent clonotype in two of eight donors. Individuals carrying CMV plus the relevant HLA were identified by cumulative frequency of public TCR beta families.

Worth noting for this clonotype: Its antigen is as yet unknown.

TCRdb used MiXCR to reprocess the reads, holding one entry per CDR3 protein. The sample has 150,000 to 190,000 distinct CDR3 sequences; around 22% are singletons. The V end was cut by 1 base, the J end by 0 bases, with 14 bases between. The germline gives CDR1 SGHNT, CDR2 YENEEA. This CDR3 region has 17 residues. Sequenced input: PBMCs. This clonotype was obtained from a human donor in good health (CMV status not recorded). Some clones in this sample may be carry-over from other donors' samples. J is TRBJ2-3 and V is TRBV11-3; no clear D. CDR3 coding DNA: TGTGCCAGCAGCTTAGGGGTTGGTGATCCGAGCACAGATACGCAGTATTTT. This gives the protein CASSLGVGDPSTDTQYF.